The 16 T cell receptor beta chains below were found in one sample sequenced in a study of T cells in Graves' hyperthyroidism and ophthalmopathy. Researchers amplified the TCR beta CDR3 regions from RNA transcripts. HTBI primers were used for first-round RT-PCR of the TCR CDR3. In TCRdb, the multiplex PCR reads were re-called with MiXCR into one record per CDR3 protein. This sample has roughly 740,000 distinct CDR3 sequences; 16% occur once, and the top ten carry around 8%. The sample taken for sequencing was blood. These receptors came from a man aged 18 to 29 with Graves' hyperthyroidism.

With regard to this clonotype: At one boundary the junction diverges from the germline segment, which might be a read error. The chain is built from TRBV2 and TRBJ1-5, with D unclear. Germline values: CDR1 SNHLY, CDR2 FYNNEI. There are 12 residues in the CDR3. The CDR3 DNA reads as TGTGCCAGCAGTGACGGACGGCAGCCCCGGCATTTT. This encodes CASSDGRQPRHF.

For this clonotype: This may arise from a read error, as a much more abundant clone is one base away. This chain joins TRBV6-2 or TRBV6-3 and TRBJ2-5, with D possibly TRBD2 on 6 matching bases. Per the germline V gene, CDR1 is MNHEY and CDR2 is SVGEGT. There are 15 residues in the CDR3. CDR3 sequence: CACSPLLAFGETQYF. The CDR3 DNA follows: TGTGCCTGCAGCCCACTCCTAGCGTTCGGGGAGACCCAGTACTTC.

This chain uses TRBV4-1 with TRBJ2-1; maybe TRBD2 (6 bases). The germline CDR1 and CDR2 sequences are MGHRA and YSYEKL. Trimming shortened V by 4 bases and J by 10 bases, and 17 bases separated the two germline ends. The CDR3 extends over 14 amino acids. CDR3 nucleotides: TGCGCCAGCAGCCGGGGGGTTGACCGTGGGGAGCAGTTCTTC. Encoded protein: CASSRGVDRGEQFF.

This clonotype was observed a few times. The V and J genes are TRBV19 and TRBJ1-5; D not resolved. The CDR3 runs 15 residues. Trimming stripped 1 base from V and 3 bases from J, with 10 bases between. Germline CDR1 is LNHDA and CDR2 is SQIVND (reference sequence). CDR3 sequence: CASSIAEQSNQPQHF. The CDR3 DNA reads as TGTGCCAGTAGTATAGCTGAACAGTCCAATCAGCCCCAGCATTTT.

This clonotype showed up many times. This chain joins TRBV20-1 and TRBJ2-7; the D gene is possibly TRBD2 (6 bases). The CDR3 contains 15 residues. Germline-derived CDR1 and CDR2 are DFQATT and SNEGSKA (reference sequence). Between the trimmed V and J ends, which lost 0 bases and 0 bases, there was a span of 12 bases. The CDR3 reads CSARDEGLLSYEQYF. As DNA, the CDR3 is TGCAGTGCTAGAGATGAGGGACTTCTCTCCTACGAGCAGTACTTC.

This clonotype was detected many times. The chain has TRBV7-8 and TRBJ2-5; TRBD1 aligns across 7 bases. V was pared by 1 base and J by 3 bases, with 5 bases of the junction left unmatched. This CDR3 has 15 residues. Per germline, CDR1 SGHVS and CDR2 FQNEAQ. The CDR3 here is CASSLVGGLEETQYF. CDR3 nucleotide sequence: TGTGCCAGCAGCTTAGTAGGGGGCTTGGAAGAGACCCAGTACTTC.

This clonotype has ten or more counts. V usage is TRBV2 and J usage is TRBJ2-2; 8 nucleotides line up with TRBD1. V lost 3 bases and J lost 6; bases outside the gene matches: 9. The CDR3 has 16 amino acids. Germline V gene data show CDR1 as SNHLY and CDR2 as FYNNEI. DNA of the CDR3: TGTGCCAGCAGTGACCGATCAGGGGGCGCAGCCGGGGAGCTGTTTTTT. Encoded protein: CASSDRSGGAAGELFF.

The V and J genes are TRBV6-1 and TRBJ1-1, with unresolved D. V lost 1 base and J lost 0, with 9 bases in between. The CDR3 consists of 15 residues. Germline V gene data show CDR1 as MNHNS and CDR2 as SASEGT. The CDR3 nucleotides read TGTGCCAGCAGTGAAGAGGTAGAGATGAACACTGAAGCTTTCTTT. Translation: CASSEEVEMNTEAFF.

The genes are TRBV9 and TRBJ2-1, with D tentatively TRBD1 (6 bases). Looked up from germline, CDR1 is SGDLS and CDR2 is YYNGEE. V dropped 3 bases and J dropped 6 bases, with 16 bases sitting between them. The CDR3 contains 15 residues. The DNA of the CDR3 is TGTGCCAGCAGCGGATGGGGGACACCTCGCAATGAGCAGTTCTTC. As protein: CASSGWGTPRNEQFF.

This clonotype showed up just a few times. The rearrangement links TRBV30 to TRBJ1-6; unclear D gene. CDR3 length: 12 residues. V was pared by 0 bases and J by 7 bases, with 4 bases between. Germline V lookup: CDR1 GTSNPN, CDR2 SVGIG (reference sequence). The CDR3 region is CAWSVYNSPLHF. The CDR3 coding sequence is TGTGCCTGGAGTGTGTACAATTCACCCCTCCACTTT.

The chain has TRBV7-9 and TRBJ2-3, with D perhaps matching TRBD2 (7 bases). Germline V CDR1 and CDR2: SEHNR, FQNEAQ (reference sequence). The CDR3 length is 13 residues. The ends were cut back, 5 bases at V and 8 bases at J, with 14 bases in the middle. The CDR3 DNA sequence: TGTGCCAGCAGCCGAAGGGGGGGCGTTACGCAGTATTTT. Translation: CASSRRGGVTQYF.

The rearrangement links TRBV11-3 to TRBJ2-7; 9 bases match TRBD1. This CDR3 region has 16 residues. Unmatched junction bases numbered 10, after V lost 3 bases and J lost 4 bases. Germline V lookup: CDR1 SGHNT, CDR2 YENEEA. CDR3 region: CASSFREGDRAYEQYF. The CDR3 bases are TGTGCCAGCAGCTTCCGCGAGGGGGACAGGGCTTACGAGCAGTACTTC.

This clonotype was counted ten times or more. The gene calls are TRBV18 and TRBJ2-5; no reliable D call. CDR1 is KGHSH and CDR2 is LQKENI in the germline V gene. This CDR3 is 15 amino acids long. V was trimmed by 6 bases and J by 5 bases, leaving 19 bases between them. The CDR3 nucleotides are TGTGCCAGCTCCCTAGAAACTGGAGTACCGGAGACCCAGTACTTC. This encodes CASSLETGVPETQYF.

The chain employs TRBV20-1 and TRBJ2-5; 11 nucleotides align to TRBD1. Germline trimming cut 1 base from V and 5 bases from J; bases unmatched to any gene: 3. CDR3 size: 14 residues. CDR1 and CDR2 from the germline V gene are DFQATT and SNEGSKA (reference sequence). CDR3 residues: CSARAGQGGETQYF. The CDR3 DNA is TGCAGTGCTAGAGCGGGACAGGGGGGGGAGACCCAGTACTTC.

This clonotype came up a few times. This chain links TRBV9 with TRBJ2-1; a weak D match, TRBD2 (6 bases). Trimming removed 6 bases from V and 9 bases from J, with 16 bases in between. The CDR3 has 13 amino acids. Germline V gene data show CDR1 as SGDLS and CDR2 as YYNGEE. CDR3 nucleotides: TGTGCCAGCATGGCGGGATTCGTCGGTGAGCAGTTCTTC. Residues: CASMAGFVGEQFF.

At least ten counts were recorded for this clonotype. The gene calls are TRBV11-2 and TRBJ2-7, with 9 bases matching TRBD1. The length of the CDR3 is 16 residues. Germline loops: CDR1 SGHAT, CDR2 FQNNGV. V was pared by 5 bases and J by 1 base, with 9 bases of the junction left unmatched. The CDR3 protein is CASSALSDRGSYEQYF. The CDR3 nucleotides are TGTGCCAGCAGCGCCCTATCGGACAGGGGTTCCTACGAGCAGTACTTC.